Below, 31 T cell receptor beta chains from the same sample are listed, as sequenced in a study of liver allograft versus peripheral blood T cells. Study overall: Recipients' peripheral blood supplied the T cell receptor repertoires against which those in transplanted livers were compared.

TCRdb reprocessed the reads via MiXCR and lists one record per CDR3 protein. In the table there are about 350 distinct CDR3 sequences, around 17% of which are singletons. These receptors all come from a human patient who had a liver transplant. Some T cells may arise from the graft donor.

The CDR3 reads CASSDPQGLAEKLFF. CDR3 bases: TGTGCCAGCAGTGACCCTCAGGGTCTAGCCGAAAAACTGTTTTTT. The chain joins TRBV6-1 to TRBJ1-4, with a weak D call TRBD1 (5 bases). Per the germline V gene, CDR1 is MNHNS and CDR2 is SASEGT. The V gene lost 3 bases and the J gene lost 8 bases, with 16 bases spanning the gap. The CDR3 has 15 residues.

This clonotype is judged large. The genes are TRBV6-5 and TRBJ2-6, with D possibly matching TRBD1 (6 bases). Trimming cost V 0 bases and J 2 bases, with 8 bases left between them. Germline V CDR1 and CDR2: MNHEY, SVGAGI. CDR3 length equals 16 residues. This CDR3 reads CASSYSSGAGANVLTF. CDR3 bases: TGTGCCAGCAGTTACTCATCAGGGGCTGGGGCCAACGTCCTGACTTTC.

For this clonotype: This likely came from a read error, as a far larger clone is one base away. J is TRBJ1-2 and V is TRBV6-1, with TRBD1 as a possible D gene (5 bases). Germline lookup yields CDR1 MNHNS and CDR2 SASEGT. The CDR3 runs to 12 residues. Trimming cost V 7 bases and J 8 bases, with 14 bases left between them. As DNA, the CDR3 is TGTGCCAGCACTTCTCGAGGGGAGGGCTACACCTTC. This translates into CASTSRGEGYTF.

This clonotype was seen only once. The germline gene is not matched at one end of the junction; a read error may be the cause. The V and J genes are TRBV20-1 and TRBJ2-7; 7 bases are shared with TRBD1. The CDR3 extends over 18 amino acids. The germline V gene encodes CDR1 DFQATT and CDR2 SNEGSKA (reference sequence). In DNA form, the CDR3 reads TGCGGTGCTAGAGATTATAAAAGGGGGCAAACAACTCCCTACGAGCAGTACTTC. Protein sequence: CGARDYKRGQTTPYEQYF.

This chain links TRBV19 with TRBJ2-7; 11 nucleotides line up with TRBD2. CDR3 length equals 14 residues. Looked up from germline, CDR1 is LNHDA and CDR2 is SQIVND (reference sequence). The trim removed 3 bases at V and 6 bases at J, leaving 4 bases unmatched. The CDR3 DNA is TGTGCCAGTAGTATGTTGCTAGCGGGAGGCGAGCAGTACTTC. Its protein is CASSMLLAGGEQYF.

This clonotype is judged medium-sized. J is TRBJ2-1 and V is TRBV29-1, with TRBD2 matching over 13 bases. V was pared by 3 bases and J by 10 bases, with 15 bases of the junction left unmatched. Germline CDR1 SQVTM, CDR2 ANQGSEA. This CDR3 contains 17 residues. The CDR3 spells CSVDRGTGTSGIGEQFF. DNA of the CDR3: TGCAGCGTTGACAGGGGAACCGGGACTAGCGGGATAGGGGAGCAGTTCTTC.

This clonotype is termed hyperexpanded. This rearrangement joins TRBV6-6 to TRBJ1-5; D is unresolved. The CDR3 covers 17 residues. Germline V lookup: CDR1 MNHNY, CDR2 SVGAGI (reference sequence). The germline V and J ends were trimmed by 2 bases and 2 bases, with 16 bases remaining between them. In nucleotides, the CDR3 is TGTGCCAGCAGTTACCCCGTCGATCCCGGCGGCAATCAGCCCCAGCATTTT. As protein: CASSYPVDPGGNQPQHF.

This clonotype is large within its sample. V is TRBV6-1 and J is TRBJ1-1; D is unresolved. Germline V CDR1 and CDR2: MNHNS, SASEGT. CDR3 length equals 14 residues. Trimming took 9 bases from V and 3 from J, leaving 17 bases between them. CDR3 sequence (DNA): TGTGCCAGTCGCCCGGGATCCGACTACACTGAAGCTTTCTTT. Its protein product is CASRPGSDYTEAFF.

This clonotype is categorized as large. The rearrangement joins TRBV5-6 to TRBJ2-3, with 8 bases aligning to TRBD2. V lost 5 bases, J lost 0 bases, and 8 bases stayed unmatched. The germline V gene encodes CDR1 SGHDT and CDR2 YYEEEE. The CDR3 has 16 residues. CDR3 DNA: TGTGCCAGCAGGCTTATAGCGGGGTATAGCACAGATACGCAGTATTTT. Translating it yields CASRLIAGYSTDTQYF.

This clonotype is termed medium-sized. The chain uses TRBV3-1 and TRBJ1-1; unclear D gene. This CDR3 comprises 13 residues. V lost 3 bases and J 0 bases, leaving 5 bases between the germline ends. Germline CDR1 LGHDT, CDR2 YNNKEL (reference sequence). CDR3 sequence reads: CASSHIVNTEAFF. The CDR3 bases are TGTGCCAGCAGCCATATCGTGAACACTGAAGCTTTCTTT.

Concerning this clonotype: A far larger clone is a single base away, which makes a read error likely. The CDR3: CASSSGTGDEKLFF. In DNA form, the CDR3 reads TGTGCCAGCAGTTCCGGGACAGGGGATGAAAAACTGTTTTTT. The J gene is TRBJ1-4, the V gene TRBV27; TRBD1 matches at 10 bases. V lost 4 bases, J lost 6 bases, and 2 bases stayed unmatched. The CDR3 covers 14 residues. Germline loops: CDR1 MNHEY, CDR2 SMNVEV (reference sequence).

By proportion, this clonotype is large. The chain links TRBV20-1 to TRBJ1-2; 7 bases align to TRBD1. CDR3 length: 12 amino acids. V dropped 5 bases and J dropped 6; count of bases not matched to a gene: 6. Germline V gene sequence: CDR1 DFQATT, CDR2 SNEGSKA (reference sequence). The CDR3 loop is CSAVQGDHGYTF. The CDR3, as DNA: TGCAGTGCTGTCCAGGGGGATCATGGCTACACCTTC.

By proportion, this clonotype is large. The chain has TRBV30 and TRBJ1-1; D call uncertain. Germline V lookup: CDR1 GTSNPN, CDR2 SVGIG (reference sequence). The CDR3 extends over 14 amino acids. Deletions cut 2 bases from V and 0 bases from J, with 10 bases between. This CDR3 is CAWSKGNMNTEAFF. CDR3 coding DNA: TGTGCCTGGAGTAAGGGAAACATGAACACTGAAGCTTTCTTT. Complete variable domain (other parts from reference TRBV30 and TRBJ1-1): SQTIHQWPATLVQPVGSPLSLECTVEGTSNPNLYWYRQAAGRGLQLLFYSVGIGQISSEVPQNLSASRPQDRQFILSSKKLLLSDSGFYLCAWSKGNMNTEAFFGQGTRLTVV.

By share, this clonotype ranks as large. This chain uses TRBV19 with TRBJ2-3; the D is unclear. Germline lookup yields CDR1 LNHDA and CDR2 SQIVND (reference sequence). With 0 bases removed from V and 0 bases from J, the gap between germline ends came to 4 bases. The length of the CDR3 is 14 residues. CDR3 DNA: TGTGCCAGTAGTATAGACGCCAGCACAGATACGCAGTATTTT. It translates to CASSIDASTDTQYF.

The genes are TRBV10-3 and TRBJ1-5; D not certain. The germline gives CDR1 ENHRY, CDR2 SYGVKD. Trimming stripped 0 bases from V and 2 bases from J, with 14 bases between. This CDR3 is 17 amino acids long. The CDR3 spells CAISESVDPGGNQPQHF. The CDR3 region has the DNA TGTGCCATCAGTGAGTCGGTCGATCCCGGCGGCAATCAGCCCCAGCATTTT.

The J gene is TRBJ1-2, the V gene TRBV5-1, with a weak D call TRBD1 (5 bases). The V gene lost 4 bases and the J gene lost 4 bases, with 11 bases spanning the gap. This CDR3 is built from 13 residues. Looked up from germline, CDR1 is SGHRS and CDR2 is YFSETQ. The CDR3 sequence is CASSGGTGYGYTF. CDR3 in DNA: TGCGCCAGCAGCGGTGGGACCGGCTATGGCTACACCTTC.

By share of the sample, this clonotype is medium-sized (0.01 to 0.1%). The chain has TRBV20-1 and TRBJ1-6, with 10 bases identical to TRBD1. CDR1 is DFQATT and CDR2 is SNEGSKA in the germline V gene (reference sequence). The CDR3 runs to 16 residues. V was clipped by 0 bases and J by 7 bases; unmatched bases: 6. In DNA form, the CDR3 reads TGCAGTGCTAGAGATAGCACGACAGGGGGCAATTCACCCCTCCACTTT. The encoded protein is CSARDSTTGGNSPLHF.

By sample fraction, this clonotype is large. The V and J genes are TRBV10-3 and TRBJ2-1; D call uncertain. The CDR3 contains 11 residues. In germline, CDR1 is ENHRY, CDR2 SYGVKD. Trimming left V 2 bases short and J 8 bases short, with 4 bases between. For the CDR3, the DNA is TGTGCCATCAGTGAGGGGCATGAGCAGTTCTTC. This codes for CAISEGHEQFF.

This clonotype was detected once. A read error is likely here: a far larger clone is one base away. CDR3: CAISEGHEQYF. The CDR3 DNA is TGTGCCATCAGTGAGGGGCATGAGCAGTACTTC. The chain joins TRBV10-3 to TRBJ2-7; D is ambiguous. Germline V gene sequence: CDR1 ENHRY, CDR2 SYGVKD. The CDR3 spans 11 residues. Trimming took 2 bases from V and 7 from J, leaving 6 bases between them.

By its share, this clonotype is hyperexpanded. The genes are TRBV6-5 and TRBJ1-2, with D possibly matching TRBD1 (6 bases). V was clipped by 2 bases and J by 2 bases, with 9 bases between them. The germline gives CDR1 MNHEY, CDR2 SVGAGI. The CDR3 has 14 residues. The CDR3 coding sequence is TGTGCCAGCAGTTACAGGGGGACAAACTATGGCTACACCTTC. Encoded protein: CASSYRGTNYGYTF.

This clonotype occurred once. The CDR3 DNA sequence: TGTGCCAGCAGCTTAGACCGGCGGGAGCAGTACTTC. Its protein is CASSLDRREQYF. V and J are TRBV7-2 and TRBJ2-7, with no clear D. The ends were cut back, 1 base at V and 7 bases at J, with 8 bases in the middle. The germline V gene has CDR1 SGHTA and CDR2 FQGNSA. The CDR3 consists of 12 residues.

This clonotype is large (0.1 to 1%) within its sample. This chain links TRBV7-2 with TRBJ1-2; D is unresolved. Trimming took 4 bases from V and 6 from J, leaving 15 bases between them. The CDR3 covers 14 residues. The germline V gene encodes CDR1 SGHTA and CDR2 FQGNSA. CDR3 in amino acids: CASSSPGFRHGYTF. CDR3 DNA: TGTGCCAGCAGCTCCCCGGGCTTCAGACATGGCTACACCTTC.

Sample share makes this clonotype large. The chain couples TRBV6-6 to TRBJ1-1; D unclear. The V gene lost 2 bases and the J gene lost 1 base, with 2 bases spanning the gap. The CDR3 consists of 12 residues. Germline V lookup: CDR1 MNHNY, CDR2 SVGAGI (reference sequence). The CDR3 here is CASSYANTEAFF. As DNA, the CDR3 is TGTGCCAGCAGTTACGCGAACACTGAAGCTTTCTTT.

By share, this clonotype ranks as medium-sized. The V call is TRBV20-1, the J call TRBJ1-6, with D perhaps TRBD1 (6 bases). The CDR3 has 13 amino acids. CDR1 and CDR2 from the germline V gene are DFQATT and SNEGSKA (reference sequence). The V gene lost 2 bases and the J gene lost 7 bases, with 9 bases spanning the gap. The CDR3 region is CSARQGRNSPLHF. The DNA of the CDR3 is TGCAGTGCTAGACAGGGGAGGAATTCACCCCTCCACTTT.

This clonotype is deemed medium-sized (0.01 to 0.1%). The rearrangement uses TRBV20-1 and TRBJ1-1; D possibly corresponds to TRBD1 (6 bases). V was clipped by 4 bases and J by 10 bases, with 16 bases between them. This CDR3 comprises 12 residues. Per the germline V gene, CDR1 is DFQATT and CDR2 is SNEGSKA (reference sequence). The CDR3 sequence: CSATPRGRGAFF. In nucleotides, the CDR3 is TGCAGTGCTACCCCCAGGGGCCGGGGAGCTTTCTTT.

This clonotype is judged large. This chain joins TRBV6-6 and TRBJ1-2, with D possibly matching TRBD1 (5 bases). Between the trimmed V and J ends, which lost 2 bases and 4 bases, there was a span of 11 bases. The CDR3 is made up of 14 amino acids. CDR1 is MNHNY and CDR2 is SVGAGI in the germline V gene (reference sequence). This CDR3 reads CASSYGGVTYGYTF. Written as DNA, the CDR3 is TGTGCCAGCAGTTACGGGGGGGTAACCTATGGCTACACCTTC.

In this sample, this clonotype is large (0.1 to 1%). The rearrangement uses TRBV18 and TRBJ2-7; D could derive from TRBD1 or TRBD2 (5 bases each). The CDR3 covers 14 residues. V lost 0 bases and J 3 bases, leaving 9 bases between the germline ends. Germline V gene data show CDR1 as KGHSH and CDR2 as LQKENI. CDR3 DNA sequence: TGTGCCAGCTCACCACCGTGGGACCTCTACGAGCAGTACTTC. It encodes CASSPPWDLYEQYF.

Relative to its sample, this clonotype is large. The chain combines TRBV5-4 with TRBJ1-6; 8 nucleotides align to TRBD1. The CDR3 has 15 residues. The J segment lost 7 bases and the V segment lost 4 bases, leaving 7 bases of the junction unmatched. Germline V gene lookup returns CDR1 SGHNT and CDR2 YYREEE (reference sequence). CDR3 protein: CASSEDRAGNSPLHF. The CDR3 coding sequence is TGTGCCAGCAGCGAGGACAGGGCGGGGAATTCACCCCTCCACTTT. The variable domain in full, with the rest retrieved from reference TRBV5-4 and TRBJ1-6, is ETGVTQSPTHLIKTRGQQVTLRCSSQSGHNTVSWYQQALGQGPQFIFQYYREEENGRGNFPPRFSGLQFPNYSSELNVNALELDDSALYLCASSEDRAGNSPLHFGNGTRLTVT.

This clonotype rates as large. CDR3 DNA sequence: TGTGCCAGCAGTGGACAGGAGAACACTGAAGCTTTCTTT. Its translation is CASSGQENTEAFF. This chain uses TRBV6-1 with TRBJ1-1, with D possibly being TRBD1 (6 bases). Germline V gene lookup returns CDR1 MNHNS and CDR2 SASEGT. CDR3 size: 13 residues. V shed 4 bases and J shed 1 base, with 7 bases lying between them.

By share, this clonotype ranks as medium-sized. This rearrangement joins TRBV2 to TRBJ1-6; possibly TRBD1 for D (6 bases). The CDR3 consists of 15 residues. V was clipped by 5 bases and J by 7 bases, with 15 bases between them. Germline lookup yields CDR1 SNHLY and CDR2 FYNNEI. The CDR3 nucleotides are TGTGCCAGCAGTACATTACAGGGATCAAATTCACCCCTCCACTTT. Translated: CASSTLQGSNSPLHF.

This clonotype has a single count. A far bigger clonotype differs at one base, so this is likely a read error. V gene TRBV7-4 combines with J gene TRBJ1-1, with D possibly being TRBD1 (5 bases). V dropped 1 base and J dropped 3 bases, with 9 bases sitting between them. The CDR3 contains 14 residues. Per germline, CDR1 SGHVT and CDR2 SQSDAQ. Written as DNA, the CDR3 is TGTGCCAGCAGCTTAGATGGGGCGGACACTGAAGCTTTCTTT. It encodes CASSLDGADTEAFF.